This TCR beta chain was sequenced during a study of T-cell memory formation after mild COVID-19. As for this clonotype: Antigen specificity is unknown.

TCR alpha and TCR beta cDNA libraries carrying sample barcodes and UMIs were produced by 5'RACE using constant-segment primers. MiXCR, run by TCRdb on the 5' RACE reads, gives a single entry per CDR3 protein. The sample has roughly 180,000 distinct CDR3 sequences; 15% to 20% are singletons. Study results and caveats: Confirmation of SARS-CoV-2 specificity was lacking for second-wave clones peaking day 37. Pre-infection memory contained some responding clones, which suggested that cross-reactive memory had joined. CD4+ clones that contracted lay mainly in CM and EM; CD8+ ones lay in EMRA.

V lost 4 bases to trimming and J lost 1 base; unmatched junction nucleotides: 5. CDR1 and CDR2 from the germline V gene are SGHKS and YYEKEE (reference sequence). This CDR3 comprises 16 residues. The sequence was collected from a man between 18 and 29 years old who had mild COVID-19 (a few samples of this study predate the infection). Cell type and time point are not known. Source material: PBMCs or a T cell subset sorted from them (not recorded which). The gene calls are TRBV5-5 and TRBJ2-3; 11 positions agree with TRBD2. The CDR3 spells CASSVLAGGRTDTQYF. CDR3 coding DNA: TGTGCCAGCAGCGTCCTAGCGGGGGGCCGCACAGATACGCAGTATTTT.